This T cell receptor (beta chain) stems from a study of lung T cells in sarcoidosis with Löfgren's syndrome. Overall study results and limits: TRAV12-1 and TRBV2 were reportedly most expanded in Löfgren's patients. Multiple Löfgren's syndrome patients reportedly shared TRAV12-1 and TRBV2 CDR3 motifs. Sarcoidosis antigen recognition was only suggested, antigen unidentified.

MiXCR, run by TCRdb on the reads, gives a single entry per CDR3 protein. This table has 60,000 or so distinct CDR3 sequences, less than 25% appearing once. The germline CDR1 and CDR2 sequences are SGHNT and YYREEE (reference sequence). Trimming removed 6 bases from V and 7 bases from J; junction bases left unmatched: 16. CDR3 length: 16 residues. Worth noting for this clonotype: Its antigen is undetermined.

The chain has TRBV5-4 and TRBJ1-1; 9 nucleotides match TRBD1. The TCR was taken from a human donor with sarcoidosis (Löfgren's syndrome or another form), or a control subject (not recorded which). The sample was CD4+ T cells from PBMCs. The CDR3 spells CASTLGHRGRIGEAFF. The DNA of the CDR3 is TGTGCCAGCACTCTAGGCCACAGGGGGCGAATAGGTGAAGCTTTCTTT.